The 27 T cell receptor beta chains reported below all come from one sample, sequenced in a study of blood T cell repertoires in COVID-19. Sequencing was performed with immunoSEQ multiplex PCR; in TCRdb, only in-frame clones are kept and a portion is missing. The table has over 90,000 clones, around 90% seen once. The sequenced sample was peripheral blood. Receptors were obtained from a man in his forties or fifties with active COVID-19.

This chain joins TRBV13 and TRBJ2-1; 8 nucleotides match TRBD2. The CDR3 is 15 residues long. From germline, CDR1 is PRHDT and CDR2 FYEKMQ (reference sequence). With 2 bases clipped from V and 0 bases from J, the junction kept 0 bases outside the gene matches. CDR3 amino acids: CASSLSGGSYNEQFF. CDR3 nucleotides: TGTGCCAGCAGCTTAAGCGGGGGCTCCTACAATGAGCAGTTCTTC.

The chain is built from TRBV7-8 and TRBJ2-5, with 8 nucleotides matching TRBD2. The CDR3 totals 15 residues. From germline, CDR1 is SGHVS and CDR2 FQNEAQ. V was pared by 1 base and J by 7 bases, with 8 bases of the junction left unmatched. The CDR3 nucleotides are TGTGCCAGCAGCTTAGAGTCGGCGGGGGGCATGACCCAGTACTTC. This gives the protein CASSLESAGGMTQYF.

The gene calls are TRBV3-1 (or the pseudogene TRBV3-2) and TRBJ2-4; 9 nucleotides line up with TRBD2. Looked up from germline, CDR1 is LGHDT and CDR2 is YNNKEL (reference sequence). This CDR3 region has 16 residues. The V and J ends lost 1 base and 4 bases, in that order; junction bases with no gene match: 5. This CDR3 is CASSQGSGGPKNIQYF. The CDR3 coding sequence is TGTGCCAGCAGCCAAGGTAGCGGGGGCCCAAAAAACATTCAGTACTTC.

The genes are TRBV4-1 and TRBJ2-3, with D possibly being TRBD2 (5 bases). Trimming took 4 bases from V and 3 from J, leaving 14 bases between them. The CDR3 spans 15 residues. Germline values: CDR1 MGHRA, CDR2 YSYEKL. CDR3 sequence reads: CASSRVPGLTDTQYF. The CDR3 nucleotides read TGCGCCAGCAGCCGTGTACCGGGGTTGACAGATACGCAGTATTTT.

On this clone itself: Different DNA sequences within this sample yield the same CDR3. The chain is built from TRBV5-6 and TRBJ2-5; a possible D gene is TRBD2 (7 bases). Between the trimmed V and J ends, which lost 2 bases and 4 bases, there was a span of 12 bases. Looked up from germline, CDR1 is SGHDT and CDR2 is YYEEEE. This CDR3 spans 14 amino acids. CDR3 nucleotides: TGTGCCAGCAGCTTCGGGGGGCGAGGAGAGACCCAGTACTTC. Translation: CASSFGGRGETQYF.

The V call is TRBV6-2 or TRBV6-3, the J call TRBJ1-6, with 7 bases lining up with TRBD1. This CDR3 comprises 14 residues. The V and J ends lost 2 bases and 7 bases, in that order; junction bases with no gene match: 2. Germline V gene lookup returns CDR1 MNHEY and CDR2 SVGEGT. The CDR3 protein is CASSYTGANSPLHF. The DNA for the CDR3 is TGTGCCAGCAGTTACACAGGGGCCAATTCACCCCTCCACTTT.

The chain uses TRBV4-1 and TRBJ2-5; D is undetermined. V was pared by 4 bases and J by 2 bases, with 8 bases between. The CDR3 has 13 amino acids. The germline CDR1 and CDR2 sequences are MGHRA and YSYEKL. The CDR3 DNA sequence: TGCGCCAGCAGCCGAAGACAACAAGAGACCCAGTACTTC. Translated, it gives CASSRRQQETQYF.

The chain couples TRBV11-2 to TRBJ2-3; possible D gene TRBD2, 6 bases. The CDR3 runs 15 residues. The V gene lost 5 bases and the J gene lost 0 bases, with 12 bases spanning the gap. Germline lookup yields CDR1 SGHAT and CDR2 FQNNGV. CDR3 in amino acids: CASSGGTSSTDTQYF. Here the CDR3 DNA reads TGTGCCAGCAGCGGAGGGACGTCCAGCACAGATACGCAGTATTTT.

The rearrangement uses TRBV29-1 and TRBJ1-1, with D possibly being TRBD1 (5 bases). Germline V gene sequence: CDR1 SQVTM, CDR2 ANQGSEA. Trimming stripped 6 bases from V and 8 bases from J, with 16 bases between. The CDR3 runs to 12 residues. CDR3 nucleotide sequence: TGCAGCGTCAGCGGGACTGATGGGGAAGCTTTCTTT. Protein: CSVSGTDGEAFF.

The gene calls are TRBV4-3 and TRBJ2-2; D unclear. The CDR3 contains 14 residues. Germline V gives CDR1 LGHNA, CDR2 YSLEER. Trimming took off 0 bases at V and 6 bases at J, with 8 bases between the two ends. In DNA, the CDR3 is TGCGCCAGCAGCCAAGAAAGTGAGGCCGGGGAGCTGTTTTTT. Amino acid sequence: CASSQESEAGELFF.

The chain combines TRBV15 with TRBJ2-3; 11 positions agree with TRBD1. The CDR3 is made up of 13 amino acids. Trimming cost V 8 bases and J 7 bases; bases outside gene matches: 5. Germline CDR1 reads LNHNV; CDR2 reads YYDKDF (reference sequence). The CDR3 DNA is TGTGCCACCGGACAGGGGGCGCAAAATACGCAGTATTTT. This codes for CATGQGAQNTQYF.

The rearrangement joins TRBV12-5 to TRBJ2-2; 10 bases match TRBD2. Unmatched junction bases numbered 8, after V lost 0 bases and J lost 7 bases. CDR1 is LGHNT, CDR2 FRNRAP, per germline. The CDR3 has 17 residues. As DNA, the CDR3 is TGTGCTAGTGGTTTGGTAAGAGCTAGCGGGGGCCGCGGGGAGCTGTTTTTT. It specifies CASGLVRASGGRGELFF.

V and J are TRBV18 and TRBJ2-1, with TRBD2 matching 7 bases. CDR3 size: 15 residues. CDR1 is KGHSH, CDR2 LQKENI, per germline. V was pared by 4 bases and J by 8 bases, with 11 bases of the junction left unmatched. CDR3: CASSRVPSSGYEQFF. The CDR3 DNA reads TGTGCCAGCTCACGGGTCCCCTCTAGCGGCTATGAGCAGTTCTTC.

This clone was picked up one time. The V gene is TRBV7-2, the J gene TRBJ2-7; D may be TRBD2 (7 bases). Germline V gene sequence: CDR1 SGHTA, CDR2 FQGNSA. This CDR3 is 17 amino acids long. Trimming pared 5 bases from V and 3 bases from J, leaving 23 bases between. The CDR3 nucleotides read TGTGCCAGCAGCCCCGAGGGGGGTAGCGGGTTGATCTACGAGCAGTACTTC. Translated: CASSPEGGSGLIYEQYF.

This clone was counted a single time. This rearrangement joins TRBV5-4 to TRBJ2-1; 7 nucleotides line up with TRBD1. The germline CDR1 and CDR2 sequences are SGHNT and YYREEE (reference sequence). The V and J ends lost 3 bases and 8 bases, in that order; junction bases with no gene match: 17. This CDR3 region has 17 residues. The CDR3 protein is CASSSPRGQKRTHEQFF. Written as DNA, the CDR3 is TGTGCCAGCAGCTCTCCAAGGGGACAGAAGAGGACACATGAGCAGTTCTTC.

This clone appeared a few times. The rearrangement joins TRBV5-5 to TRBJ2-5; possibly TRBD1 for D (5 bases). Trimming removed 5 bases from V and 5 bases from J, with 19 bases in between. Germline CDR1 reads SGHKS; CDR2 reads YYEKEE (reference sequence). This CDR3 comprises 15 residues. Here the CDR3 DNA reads TGTGCCAGCAGTTTTTTACTAAGGGGTGAGGAGACCCAGTACTTC. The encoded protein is CASSFLLRGEETQYF.

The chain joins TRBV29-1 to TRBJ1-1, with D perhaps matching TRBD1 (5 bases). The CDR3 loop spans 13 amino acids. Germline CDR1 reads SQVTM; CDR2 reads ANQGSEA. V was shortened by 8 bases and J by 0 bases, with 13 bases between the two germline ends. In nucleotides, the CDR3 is TGCAGCCATTCGGGGACTATGAACACTGAAGCTTTCTTT. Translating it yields CSHSGTMNTEAFF.

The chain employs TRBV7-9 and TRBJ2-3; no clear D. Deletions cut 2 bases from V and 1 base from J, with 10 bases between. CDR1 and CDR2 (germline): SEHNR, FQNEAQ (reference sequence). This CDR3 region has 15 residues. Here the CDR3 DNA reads TGTGCCAGCAGCTTAAGTCTACCTGGCACAGATACGCAGTATTTT. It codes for CASSLSLPGTDTQYF.

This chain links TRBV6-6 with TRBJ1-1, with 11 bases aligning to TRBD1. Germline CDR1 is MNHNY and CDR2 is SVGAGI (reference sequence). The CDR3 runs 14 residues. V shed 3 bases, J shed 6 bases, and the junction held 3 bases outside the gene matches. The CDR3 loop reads CASSYRTGGSEAFF. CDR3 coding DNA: TGTGCCAGCAGTTATCGGACAGGGGGCTCTGAAGCTTTCTTT.

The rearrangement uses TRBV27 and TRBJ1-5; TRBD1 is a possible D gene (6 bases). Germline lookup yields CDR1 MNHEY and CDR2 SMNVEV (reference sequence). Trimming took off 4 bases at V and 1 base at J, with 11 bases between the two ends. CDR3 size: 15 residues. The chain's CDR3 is CASSSTGMSNQPQHF. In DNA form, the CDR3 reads TGTGCCAGCAGTTCCACAGGGATGAGCAATCAGCCCCAGCATTTT.

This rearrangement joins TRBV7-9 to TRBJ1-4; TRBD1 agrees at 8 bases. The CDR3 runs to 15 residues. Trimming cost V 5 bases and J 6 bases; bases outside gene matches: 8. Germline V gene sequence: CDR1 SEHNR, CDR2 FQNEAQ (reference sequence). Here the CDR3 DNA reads TGTGCCAGCAGCGGCACAACGACAGGGGATGAAAAACTGTTTTTT. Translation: CASSGTTTGDEKLFF.

This chain's CDR3 is CASSQEMGGRLGIRTDTQYF. The DNA for the CDR3 is TGTGCCAGCAGCCAAGAGATGGGGGGGCGTCTTGGCATTCGCACAGATACGCAGTATTTT. The genes are TRBV3-1 (or the pseudogene TRBV3-2) and TRBJ2-3; TRBD2 might be the D (7 bases). From germline, CDR1 is LGHDT and CDR2 YNNKEL (reference sequence). The V end was cut by 0 bases, the J end by 1 base, with 23 bases between. CDR3 length: 20 residues.

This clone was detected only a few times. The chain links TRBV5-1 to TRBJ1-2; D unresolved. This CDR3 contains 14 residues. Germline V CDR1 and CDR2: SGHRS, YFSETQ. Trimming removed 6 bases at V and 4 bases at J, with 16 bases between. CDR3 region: CASTPAEGGYGYTF. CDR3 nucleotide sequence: TGCGCCAGCACCCCCGCTGAGGGCGGCTATGGCTACACCTTC.

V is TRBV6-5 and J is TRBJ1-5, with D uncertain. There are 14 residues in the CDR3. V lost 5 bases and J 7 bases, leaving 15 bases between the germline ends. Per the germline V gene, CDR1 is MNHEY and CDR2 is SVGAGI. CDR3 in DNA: TGTGCCAGCAGTCCAAGCATCAACCACCAGCCCCAGCATTTT. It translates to CASSPSINHQPQHF.

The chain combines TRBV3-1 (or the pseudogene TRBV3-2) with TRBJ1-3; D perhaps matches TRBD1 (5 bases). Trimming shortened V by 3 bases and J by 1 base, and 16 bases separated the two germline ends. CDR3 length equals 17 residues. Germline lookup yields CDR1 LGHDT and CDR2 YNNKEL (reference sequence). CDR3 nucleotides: TGTGCCAGCAGCCAGCCTGGGGGGATAGAATCTGGAAACACCATATATTTT. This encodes CASSQPGGIESGNTIYF.

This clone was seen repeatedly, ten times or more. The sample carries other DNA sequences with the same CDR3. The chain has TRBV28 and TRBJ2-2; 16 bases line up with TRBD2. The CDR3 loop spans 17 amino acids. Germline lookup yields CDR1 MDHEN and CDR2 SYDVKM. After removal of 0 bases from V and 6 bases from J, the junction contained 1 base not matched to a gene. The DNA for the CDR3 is TGTGCCAGCAGTTTATGGGGACTAGCGGGGGGGCCCGGGGAGCTGTTTTTT. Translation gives CASSLWGLAGGPGELFF.

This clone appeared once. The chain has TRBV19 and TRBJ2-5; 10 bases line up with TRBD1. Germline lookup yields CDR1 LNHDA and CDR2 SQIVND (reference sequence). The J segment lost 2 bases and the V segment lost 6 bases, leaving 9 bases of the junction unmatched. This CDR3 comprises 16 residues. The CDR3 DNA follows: TGTGCCAGTAGCCCGGGACAGGGGTTGGGACAAGAGACCCAGTACTTC. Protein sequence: CASSPGQGLGQETQYF.